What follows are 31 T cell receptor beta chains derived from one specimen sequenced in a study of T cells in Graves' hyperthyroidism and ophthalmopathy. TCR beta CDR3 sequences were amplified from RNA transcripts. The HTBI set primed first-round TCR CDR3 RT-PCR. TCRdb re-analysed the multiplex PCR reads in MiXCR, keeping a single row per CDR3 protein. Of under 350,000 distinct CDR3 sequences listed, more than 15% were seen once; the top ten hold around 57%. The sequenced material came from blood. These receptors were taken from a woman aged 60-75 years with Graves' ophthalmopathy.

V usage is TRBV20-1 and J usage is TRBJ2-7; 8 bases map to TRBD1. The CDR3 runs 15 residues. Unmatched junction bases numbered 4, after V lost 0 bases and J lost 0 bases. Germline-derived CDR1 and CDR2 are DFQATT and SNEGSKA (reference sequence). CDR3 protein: CSARDPRGRSYEQYF. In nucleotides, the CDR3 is TGCAGTGCTAGAGATCCCAGGGGGCGCTCCTACGAGCAGTACTTC.

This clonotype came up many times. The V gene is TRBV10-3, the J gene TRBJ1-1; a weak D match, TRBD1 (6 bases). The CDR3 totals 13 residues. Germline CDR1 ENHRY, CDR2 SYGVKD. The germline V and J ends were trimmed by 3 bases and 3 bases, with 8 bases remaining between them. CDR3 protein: CAISDRQDTEAFF. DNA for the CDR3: TGTGCCATCAGTGATAGACAGGACACTGAAGCTTTCTTT.

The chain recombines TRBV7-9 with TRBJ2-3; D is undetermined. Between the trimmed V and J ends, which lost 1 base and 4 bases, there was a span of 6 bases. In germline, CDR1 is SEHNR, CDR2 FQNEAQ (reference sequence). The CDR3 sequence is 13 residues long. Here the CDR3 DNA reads TGTGCCAGCAGCTTAGGCTTCTCAGATACGCAGTATTTT. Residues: CASSLGFSDTQYF.

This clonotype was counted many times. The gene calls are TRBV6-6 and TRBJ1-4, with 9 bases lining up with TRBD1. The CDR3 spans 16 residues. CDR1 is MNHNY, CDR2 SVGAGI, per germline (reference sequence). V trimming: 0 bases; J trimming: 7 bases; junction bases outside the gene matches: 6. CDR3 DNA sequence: TGTGCCAGCAGTTACTCACTACAGGGGGCGGGTGAAAAACTGTTTTTT. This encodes CASSYSLQGAGEKLFF.

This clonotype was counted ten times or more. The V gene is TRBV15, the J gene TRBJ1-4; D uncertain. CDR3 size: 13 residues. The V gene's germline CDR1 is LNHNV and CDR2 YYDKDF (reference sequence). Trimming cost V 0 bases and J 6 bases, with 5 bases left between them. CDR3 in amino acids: CATSREMDEKLFF. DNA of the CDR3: TGTGCCACCAGCAGAGAAATGGATGAAAAACTGTTTTTT.

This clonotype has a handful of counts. In DNA, the CDR3 is TGTGCCAGCGGCGGCGGGCTAAAGTCCTATAATTCACCCCTCCACTTT. It encodes CASGGGLKSYNSPLHF. The V and J genes are TRBV6-2 or TRBV6-3 and TRBJ1-6, with no clear D. V lost 8 bases, J lost 1 base, and 15 bases lay in between. The CDR3 covers 16 residues. Germline CDR1 MNHEY, CDR2 SVGEGT.

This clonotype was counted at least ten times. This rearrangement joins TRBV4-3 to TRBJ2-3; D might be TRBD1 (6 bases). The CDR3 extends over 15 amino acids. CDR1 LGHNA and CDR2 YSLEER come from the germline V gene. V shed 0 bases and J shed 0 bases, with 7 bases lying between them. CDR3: CASSQEGQSTDTQYF. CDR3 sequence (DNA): TGCGCCAGCAGCCAAGAGGGACAAAGCACAGATACGCAGTATTTT.

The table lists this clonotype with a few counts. The chain's CDR3 is CASSQDFPTSTYNEQFF. The CDR3 nucleotides read TGCGCCAGCAGCCAAGATTTCCCGACTAGCACCTACAATGAGCAGTTCTTC. The rearrangement links TRBV4-3 to TRBJ2-1, with TRBD2 matching over 7 bases. The V gene's germline CDR1 is LGHNA and CDR2 YSLEER. This CDR3 region has 17 residues. V shed 0 bases, J shed 2 bases, and the junction held 7 bases outside the gene matches.

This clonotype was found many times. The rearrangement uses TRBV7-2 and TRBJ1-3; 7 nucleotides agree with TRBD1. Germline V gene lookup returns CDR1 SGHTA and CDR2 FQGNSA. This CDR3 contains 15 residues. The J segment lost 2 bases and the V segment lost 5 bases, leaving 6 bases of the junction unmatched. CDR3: CASSLTGATGNTIYF. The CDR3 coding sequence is TGTGCCAGCAGCCTCACAGGGGCCACTGGAAACACCATATATTTT.

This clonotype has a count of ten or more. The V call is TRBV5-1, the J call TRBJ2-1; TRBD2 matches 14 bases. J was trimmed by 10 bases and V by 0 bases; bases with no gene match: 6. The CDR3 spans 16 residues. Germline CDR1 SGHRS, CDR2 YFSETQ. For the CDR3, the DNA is TGCGCCAGCAGCTTGGCGGGACTAGCGGGAGCGCGGGAGCAGTTCTTC. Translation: CASSLAGLAGAREQFF.

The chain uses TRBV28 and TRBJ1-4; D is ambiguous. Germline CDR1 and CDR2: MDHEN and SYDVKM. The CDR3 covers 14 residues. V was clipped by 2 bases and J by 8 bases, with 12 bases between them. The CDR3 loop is CASSLRGLGEKLFF. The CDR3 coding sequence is TGTGCCAGCAGTTTAAGAGGGTTGGGAGAAAAACTGTTTTTT.

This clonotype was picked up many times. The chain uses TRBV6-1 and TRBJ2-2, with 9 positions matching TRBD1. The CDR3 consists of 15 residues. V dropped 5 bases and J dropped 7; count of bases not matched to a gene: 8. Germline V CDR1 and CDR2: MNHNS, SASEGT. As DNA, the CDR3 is TGTGCCAGCAGTTTCTACAGGGGGCGGAACGGGGAGCTGTTTTTT. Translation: CASSFYRGRNGELFF.

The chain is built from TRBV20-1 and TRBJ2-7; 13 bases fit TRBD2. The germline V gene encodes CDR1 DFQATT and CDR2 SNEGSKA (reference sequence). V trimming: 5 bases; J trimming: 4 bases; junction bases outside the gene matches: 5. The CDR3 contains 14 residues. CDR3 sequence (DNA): TGCAGTGCTCGGGGACTAGCGGGATTGTACGAGCAGTACTTC. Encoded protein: CSARGLAGLYEQYF.

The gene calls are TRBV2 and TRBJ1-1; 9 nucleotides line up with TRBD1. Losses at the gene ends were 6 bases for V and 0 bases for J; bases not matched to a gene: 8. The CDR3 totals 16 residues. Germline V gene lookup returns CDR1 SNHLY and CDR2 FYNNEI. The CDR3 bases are TGTGCCAGCAGCGCCGACAGGGGGATCATGAACACTGAAGCTTTCTTT. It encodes CASSADRGIMNTEAFF.

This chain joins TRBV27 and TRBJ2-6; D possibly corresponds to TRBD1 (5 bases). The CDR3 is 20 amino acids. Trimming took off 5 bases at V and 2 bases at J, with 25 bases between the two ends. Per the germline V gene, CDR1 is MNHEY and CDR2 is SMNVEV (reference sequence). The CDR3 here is CASSDREANTGFPGANVLTF. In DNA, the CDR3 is TGTGCCAGCAGTGACCGTGAAGCGAATACAGGTTTCCCTGGGGCCAACGTCCTGACTTTC.

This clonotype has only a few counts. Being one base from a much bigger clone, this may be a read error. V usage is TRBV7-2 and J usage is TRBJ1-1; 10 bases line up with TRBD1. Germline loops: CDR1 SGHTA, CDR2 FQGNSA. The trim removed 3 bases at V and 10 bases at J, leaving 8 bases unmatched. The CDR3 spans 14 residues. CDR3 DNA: TGTGCCAGCAGCTTTCGGGGGTGGACAGGGGGAGCTTTCTTT. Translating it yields CASSFRGWTGGAFF. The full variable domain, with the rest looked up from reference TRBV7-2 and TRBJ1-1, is GAGVSQSPSNKVTEKGKDVELRCDPISGHTALYWYRQSLGQGLEFLIYFQGNSAPDKSGLPSDRFSAERTGGSVSTLTIQRTQQEDSAVYLCASSFRGWTGGAFFGQGTRLTVV.

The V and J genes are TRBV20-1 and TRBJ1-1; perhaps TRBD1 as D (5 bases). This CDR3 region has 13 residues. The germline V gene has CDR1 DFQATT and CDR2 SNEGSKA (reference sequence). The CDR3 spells CSVGGGSRTEAFF. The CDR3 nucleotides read TGCAGCGTTGGGGGGGGATCGAGGACTGAAGCTTTCTTT.

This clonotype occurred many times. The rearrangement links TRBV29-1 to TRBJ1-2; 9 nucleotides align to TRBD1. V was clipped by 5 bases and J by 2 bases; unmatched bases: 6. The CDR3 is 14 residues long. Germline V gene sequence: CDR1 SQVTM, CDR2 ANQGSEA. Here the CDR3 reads CSVQAGTGNYGYTF. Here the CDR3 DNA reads TGCAGCGTTCAAGCCGGGACAGGGAACTATGGCTACACCTTC.

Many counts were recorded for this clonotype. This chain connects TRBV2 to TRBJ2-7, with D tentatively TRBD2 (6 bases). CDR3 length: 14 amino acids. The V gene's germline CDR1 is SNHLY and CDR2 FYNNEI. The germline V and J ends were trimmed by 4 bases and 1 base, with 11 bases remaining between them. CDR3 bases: TGTGCCAGCAGTGGGGCCCGGGGGTCCTACGAGCAGTACTTC. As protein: CASSGARGSYEQYF. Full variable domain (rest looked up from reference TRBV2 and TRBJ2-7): EPEVTQTPSHQVTQMGQEVILRCVPISNHLYFYWYRQILGQKVEFLVSFYNNEISEKSEIFDDQFSVERPDGSNFTLKIRSTKLEDSAMYFCASSGARGSYEQYFGPGTRLTVT.

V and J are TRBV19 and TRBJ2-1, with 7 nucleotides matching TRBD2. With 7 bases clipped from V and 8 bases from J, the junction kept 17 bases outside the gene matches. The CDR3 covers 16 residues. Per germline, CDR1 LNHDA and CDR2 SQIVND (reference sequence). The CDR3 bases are TGTGCCAGTACTACAGATGGTAGCGGGCTATACGATGAGCAGTTCTTC. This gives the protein CASTTDGSGLYDEQFF.

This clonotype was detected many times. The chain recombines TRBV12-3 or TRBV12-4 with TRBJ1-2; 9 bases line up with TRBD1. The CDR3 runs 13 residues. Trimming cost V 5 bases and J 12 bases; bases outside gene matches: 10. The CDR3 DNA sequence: TGTGCCAGCAGTCTAGGACAGGGGCAGGTGAACACCTTC. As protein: CASSLGQGQVNTF.

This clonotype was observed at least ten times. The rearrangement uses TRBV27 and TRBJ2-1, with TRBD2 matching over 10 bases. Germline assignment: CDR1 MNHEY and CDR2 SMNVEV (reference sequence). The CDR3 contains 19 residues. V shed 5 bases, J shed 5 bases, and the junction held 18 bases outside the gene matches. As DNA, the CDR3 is TGTGCCAGCAGTGCACGACAGGGGTGGACTAGCGGACTTAACAATGAGCAGTTCTTC. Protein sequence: CASSARQGWTSGLNNEQFF.

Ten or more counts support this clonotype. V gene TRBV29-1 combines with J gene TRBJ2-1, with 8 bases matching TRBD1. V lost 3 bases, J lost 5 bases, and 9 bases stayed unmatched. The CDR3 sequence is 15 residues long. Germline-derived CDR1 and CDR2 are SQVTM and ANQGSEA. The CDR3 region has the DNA TGCAGCGTTGAGGGCAGGGGGCGATTTAACAATGAGCAGTTCTTC. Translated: CSVEGRGRFNNEQFF.

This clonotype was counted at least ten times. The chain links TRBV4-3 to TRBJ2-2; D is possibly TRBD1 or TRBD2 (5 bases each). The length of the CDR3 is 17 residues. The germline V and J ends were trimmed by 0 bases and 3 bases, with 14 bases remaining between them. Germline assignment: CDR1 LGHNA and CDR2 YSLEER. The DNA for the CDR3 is TGCGCCAGCAGCCAAGATGTATCTAGAGGGGACACCGGGGAGCTGTTTTTT. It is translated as CASSQDVSRGDTGELFF.

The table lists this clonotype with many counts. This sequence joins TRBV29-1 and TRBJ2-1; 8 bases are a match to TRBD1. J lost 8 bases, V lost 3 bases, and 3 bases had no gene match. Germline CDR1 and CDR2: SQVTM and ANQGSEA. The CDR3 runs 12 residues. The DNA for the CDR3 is TGCAGCGTTGACAGGGGGCTCGATGAGCAGTTCTTC. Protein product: CSVDRGLDEQFF.

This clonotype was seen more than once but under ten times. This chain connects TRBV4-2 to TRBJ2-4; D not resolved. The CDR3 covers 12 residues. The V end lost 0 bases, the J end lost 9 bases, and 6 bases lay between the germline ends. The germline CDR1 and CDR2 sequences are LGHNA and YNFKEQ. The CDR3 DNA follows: TGTGCCAGCAGCCAAGATATCAGCATTCAGTACTTC. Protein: CASSQDISIQYF.

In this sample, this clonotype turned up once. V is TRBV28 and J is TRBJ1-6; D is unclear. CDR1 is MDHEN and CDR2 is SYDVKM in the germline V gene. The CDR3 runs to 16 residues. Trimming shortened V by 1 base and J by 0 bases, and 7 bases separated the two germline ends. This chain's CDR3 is CASSLSRSSYNSPLHF. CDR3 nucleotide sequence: TGTGCCAGCAGTTTATCCCGGAGCTCCTATAATTCACCCCTCCACTTT.

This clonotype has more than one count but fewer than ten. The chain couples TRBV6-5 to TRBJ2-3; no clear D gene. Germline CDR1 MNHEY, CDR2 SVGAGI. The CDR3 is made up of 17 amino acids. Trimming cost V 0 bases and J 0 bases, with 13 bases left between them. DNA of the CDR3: TGTGCCAGCAGTTACTCTTTTCGGGTTGAGAGCACAGATACGCAGTATTTT. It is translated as CASSYSFRVESTDTQYF.

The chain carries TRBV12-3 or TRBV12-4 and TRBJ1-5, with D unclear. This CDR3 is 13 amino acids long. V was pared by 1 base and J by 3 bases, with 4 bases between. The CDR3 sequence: CASSLGLNQPQHF. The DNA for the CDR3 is TGTGCCAGCAGTTTAGGCCTCAATCAGCCCCAGCATTTT.

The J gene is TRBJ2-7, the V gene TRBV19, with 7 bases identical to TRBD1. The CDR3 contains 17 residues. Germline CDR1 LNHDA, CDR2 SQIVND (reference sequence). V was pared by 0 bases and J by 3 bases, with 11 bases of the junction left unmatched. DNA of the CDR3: TGTGCCAGTAGTATAGATTTTTTGACAGGGATAAACTACGAGCAGTACTTC. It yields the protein CASSIDFLTGINYEQYF.

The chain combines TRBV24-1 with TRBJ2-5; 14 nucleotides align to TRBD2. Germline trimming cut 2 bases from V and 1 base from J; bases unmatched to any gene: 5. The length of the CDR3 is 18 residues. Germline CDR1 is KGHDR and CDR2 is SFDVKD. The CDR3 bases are TGTGCCACCAGTGATTCTCCGGGACTAGCGGGGGCCCAAGAGACCCAGTACTTC. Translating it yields CATSDSPGLAGAQETQYF.